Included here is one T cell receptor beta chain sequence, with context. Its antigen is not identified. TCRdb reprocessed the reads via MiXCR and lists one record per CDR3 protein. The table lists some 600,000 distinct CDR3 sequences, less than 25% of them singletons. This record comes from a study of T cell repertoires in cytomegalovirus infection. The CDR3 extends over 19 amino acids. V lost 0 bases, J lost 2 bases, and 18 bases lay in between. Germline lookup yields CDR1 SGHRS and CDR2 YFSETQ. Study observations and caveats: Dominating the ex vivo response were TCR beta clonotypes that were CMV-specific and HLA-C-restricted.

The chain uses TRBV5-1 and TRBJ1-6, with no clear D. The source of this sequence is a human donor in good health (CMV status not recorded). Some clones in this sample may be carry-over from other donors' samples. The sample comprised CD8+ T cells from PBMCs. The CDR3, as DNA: TGCGCCAGCAGCTTGGAGGCAGACGTCCCCCTCACCTATAATTCACCCCTCCACTTT. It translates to CASSLEADVPLTYNSPLHF.